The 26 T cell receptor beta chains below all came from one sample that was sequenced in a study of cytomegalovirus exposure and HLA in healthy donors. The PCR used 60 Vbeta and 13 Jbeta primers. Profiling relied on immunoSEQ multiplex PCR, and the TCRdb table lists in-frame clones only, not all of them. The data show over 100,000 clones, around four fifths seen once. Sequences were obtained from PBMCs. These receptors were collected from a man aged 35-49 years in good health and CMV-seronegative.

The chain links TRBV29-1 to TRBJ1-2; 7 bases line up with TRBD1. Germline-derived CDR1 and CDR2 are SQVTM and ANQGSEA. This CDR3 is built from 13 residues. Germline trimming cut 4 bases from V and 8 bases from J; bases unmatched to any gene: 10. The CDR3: CSVVGTEGMGYTF. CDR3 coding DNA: TGCAGCGTTGTAGGGACAGAAGGTATGGGCTACACCTTC.

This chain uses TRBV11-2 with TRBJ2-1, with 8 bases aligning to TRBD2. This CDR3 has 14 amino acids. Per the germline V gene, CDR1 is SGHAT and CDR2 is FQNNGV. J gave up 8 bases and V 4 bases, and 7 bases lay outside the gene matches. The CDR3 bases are TGTGCCAGCAGCTCCCTGACTAGCGCCCATGAGCAGTTCTTC. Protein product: CASSSLTSAHEQFF. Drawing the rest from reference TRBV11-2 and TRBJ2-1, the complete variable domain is EAGVAQSPRYKIIEKRQSVAFWCNPISGHATLYWYQQILGQGPKLLIQFQNNGVVDDSQLPKDRFSAERLKGVDSTLKIQPAKLEDSAVYLCASSSLTSAHEQFFGPGTRLTVL.

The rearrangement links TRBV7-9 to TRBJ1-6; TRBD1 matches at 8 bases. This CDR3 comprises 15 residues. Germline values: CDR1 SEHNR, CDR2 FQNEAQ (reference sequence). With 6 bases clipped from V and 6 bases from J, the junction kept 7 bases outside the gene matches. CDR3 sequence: CASRAGGFGNSPLHF. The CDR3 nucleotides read TGTGCCAGCAGAGCAGGGGGCTTTGGTAATTCACCCCTCCACTTT.

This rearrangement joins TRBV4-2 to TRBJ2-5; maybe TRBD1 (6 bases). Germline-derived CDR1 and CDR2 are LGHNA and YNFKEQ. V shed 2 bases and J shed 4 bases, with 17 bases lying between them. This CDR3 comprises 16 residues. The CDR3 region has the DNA TGTGCCAGCAGCCAAAGGGCCACAGGGTCGGGAGAGACCCAGTACTTC. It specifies CASSQRATGSGETQYF.

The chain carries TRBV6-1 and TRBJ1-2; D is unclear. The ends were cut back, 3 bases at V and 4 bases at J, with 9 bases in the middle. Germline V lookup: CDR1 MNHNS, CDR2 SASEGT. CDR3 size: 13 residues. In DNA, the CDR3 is TGTGCCAGCAGTGAGGCAGCGCCCTATGGCTACACCTTC. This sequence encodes CASSEAAPYGYTF.

The CDR3 DNA is TGTGCCAGCAGCTACACAGGGGCTAGGGGTGAAAAACTGTTTTTT. Translating it yields CASSYTGARGEKLFF. The V call is TRBV7-6, the J call TRBJ1-4; 7 nucleotides line up with TRBD1. The J segment lost 7 bases and the V segment lost 4 bases, leaving 9 bases of the junction unmatched. Germline assignment: CDR1 SGHVS and CDR2 FNYEAQ. The CDR3 length is 15 residues.

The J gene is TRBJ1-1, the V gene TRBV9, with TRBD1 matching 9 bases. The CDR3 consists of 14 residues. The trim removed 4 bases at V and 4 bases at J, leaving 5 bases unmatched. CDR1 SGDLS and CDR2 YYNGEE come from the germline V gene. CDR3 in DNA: TGTGCCAGCAGCCCCCTGACAGGGGGCACTGAAGCTTTCTTT. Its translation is CASSPLTGGTEAFF.

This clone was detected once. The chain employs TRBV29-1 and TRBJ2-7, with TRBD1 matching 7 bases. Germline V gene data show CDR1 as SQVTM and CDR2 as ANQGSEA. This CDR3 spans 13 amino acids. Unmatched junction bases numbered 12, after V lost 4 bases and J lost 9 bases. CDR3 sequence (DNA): TGCAGCGTTGCCCAGACAGGGCGTAGTGCGCAGTACTTC. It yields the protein CSVAQTGRSAQYF.

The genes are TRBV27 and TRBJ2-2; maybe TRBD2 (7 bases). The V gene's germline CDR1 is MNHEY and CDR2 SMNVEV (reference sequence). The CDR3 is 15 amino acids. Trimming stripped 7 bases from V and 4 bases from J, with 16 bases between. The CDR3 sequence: CASIRGGLGTGELFF. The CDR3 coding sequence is TGTGCCAGCATAAGGGGGGGGCTGGGCACCGGGGAGCTGTTTTTT.

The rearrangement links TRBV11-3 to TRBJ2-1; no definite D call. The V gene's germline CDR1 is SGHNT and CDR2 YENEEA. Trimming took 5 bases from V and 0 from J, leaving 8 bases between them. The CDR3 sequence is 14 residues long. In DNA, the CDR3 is TGTGCCAGCAGCCCTGACAACTCCTACAATGAGCAGTTCTTC. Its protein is CASSPDNSYNEQFF.

The DNA for the CDR3 is TGTGCCATCAGTGTCGGGTATAATCAGCCCCAGCATTTT. This encodes CAISVGYNQPQHF. The chain combines TRBV10-3 with TRBJ1-5; D not certain. CDR1 and CDR2 from the germline V gene are ENHRY and SYGVKD. The V end lost 4 bases, the J end lost 4 bases, and 8 bases lay between the germline ends. This CDR3 comprises 13 residues.

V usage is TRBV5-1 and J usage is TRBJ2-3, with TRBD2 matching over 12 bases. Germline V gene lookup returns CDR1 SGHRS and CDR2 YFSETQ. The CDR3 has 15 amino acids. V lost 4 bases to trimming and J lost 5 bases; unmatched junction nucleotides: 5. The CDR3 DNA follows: TGCGCCAGCAGCCGGACTAGCGGGGTGGAAGATACGCAGTATTTT. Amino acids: CASSRTSGVEDTQYF.

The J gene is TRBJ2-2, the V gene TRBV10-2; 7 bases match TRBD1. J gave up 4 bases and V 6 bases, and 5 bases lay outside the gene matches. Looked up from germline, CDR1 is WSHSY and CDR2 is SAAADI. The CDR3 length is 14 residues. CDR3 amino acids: CASRKTGSTGELFF. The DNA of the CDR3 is TGCGCCAGCAGGAAGACAGGGAGCACCGGGGAGCTGTTTTTT.

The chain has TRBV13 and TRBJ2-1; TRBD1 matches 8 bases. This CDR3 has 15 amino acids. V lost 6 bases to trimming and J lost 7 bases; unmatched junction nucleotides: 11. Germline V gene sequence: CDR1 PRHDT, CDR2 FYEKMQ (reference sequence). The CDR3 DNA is TGTGCCAGCAGGGTAACAGGGGGAATTAAGAATGAGCAGTTCTTC. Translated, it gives CASRVTGGIKNEQFF.

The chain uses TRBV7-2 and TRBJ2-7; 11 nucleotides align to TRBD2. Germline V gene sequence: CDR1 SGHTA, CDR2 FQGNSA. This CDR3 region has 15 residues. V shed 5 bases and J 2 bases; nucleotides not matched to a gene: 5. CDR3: CASSPTSGGTYEQYF. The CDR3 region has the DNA TGTGCCAGCAGCCCAACTAGCGGGGGTACCTACGAGCAGTACTTC. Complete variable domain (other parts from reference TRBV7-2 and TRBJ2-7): GAGVSQSPSNKVTEKGKDVELRCDPISGHTALYWYRQSLGQGLEFLIYFQGNSAPDKSGLPSDRFSAERTGGSVSTLTIQRTQQEDSAVYLCASSPTSGGTYEQYFGPGTRLTVT.

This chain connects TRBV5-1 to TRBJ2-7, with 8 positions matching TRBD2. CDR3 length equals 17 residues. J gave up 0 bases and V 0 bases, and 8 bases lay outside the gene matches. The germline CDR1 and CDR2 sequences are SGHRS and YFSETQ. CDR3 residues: CASSLAGGGTLSYEQYF. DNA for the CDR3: TGCGCCAGCAGCTTGGCCGGCGGGGGGACCCTCTCCTACGAGCAGTACTTC. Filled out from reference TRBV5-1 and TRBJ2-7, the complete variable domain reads KAGVTQTPRYLIKTRGQQVTLSCSPISGHRSVSWYQQTPGQGLQFLFEYFSETQRNKGNFPGRFSGRQFSNSRSEMNVSTLELGDSALYLCASSLAGGGTLSYEQYFGPGTRLTVT.

CDR3 residues: CASSYGRGHNQPQHF. The DNA for the CDR3 is TGTGCCAGTAGTTACGGCAGGGGACACAATCAGCCCCAGCATTTT. The chain carries TRBV19 and TRBJ1-5; a possible D gene is TRBD1 (6 bases). This CDR3 has 15 amino acids. CDR1 LNHDA and CDR2 SQIVND come from the germline V gene (reference sequence). V was trimmed by 5 bases and J by 3 bases, leaving 14 bases between them.

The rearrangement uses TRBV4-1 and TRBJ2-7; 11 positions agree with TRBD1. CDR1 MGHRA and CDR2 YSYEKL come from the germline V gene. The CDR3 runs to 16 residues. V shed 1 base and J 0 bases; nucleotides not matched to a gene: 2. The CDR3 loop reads CASSQGTGGRSYEQYF. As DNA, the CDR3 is TGCGCCAGCAGCCAAGGGACAGGGGGCCGCTCCTACGAGCAGTACTTC.

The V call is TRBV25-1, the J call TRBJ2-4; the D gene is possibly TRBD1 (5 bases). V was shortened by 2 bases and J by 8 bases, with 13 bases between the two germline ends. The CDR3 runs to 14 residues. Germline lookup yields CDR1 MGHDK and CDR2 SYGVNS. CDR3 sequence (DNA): TGTGCCAGCAGTGAACTTCAGGGTTATGACATTCAGTACTTC. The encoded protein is CASSELQGYDIQYF.

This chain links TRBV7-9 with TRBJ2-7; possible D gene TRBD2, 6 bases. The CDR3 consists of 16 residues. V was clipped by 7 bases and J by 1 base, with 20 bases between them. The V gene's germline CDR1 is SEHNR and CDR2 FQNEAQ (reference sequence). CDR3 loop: CASTLSGGVLSYEQYF. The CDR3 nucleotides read TGTGCCAGCACCCTATCGGGCGGGGTATTATCCTACGAGCAGTACTTC.

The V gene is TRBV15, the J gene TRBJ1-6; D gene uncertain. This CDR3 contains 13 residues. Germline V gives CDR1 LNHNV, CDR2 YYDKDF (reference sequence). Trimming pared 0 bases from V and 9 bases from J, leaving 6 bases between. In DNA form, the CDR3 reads TGTGCCACCAGCAGAGATCGGGGTTCACCCCTCCACTTT. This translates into CATSRDRGSPLHF. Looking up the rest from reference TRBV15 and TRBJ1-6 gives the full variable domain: DAMVIQNPRYQVTQFGKPVTLSCSQTLNHNVMYWYQQKSSQAPKLLFHYYDKDFNNEADTPDNFQSRRPNTSFCFLDIRSPGLGDTAMYLCATSRDRGSPLHFGNGTRLTVT.

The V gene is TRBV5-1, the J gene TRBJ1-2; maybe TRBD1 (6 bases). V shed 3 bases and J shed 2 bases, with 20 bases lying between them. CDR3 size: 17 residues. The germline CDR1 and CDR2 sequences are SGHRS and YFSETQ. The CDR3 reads CASSWGRGPGENYGYTF. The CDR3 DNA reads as TGCGCCAGCAGCTGGGGGCGTGGACCAGGAGAAAACTATGGCTACACCTTC.

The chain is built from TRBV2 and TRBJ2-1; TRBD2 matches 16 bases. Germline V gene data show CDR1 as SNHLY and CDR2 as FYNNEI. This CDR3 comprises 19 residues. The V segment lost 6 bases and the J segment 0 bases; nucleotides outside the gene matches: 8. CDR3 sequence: CASRGGTSGGASSYNEQFF. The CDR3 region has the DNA TGTGCCAGCAGGGGTGGGACTAGCGGGGGGGCAAGCTCCTACAATGAGCAGTTCTTC.

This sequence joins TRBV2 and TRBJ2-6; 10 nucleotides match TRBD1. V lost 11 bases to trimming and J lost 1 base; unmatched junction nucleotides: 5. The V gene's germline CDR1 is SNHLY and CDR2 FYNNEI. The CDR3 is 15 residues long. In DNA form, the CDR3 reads TGTGCCGGTGGGACAGGGGAATCTGGGGCCAACGTCCTGACTTTC. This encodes CAGGTGESGANVLTF.

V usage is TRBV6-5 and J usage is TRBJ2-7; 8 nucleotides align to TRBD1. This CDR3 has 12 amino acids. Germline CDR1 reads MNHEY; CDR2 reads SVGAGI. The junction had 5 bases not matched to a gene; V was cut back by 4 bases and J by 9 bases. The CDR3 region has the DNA TGTGCCAGCAGTTCGACAGGGGACGGGCAGTACTTC. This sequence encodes CASSSTGDGQYF.

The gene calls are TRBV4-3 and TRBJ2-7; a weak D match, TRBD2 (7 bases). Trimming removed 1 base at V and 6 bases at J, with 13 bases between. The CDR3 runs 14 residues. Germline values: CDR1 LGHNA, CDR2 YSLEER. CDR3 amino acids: CASSQGPRGGEQYF. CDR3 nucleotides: TGCGCCAGCAGCCAAGGCCCGAGGGGGGGCGAGCAGTACTTC.